The entry below describes one T cell receptor (beta chain). Its cognate antigen is unknown. Per the germline V gene, CDR1 is MNHEY and CDR2 is SMNVEV (reference sequence). The CDR3 consists of 13 residues. V gave up 4 bases and J gave up 3 bases, with 10 bases separating them. Amplification used 60 Vbeta primers and 13 Jbeta primers. Sequencing was performed with immunoSEQ multiplex PCR; in TCRdb, only in-frame clones are kept and a portion is missing. There are some 150,000 clones in the sample; 71% occur only once, and more than 2.5% lies in the top ten. This sample is drawn from a study of cytomegalovirus exposure and HLA in healthy donors. Overall study results and limits: CMV serostatus stood as the only immune exposure information on hand.

The sample taken for sequencing was PBMCs. This clonotype was sampled from a woman aged 25 to 39 in good health and CMV-seronegative. The chain combines TRBV27 with TRBJ2-7, with D possibly matching TRBD2 (6 bases). The CDR3 DNA sequence: TGTGCCAGCAGTTGGAGGGCCCACTACGAGCAGTACTTC. Translation gives CASSWRAHYEQYF.